This T cell receptor beta chain was sequenced in a study of shared clonotypes between healthy human individuals. Study findings and constraints: The sole specimen, blood, was sampled, and tissue repertoires likely differ. Unshared clonotypes carried lower generation probabilities than those common to all four donors.

Investigators divided CD4+ cells into CD45RA+ naive and CD45RA-negative memory subsets. Profiling relied on immunoSEQ multiplex PCR, and the TCRdb table lists in-frame clones only, not all of them. Of roughly 2.2 million clones detected, roughly 93% appear once; the ten largest clones hold about 0.37%. To note about this clone: Its cognate antigen is unknown.

This CDR3 spans 16 amino acids. The germline V and J ends were trimmed by 0 bases and 1 base, with 10 bases remaining between them. Germline loops: CDR1 SGHRS, CDR2 YFSETQ. Sequenced input: naive CD4+ T cells from PBMCs. Subset of the sample: CD45RA+ positively selected. This chain joins TRBV5-1 and TRBJ2-2; D is unclear. The receptor was derived from a man aged 18 to 30 in good health. Some clones in this sample may be carry-over from other donors' samples. Written as DNA, the CDR3 is TGCGCCAGCAGCTTGGGAGTATCGCGGAACACCGGGGAGCTGTTTTTT. Protein product: CASSLGVSRNTGELFF.